The present entry profiles one T cell receptor (beta chain) with its context. Per germline, CDR1 MNHEY and CDR2 SVGEGT. The trim removed 3 bases at V and 8 bases at J, leaving 6 bases unmatched. The CDR3 is 14 residues long. The data originate from a study of blood T cell repertoires in COVID-19. Study-level information: Spain, Italy and the United States supplied samples that represented acute and convalescent COVID-19. T cells, B-cell-depleted T cells, or PBMCs provided the cDNA or gDNA that served as material.

Per the study methods: Amplification of reference gene primers provided the estimated nucleated cell counts. Sequencing used immunoSEQ multiplex PCR; TCRdb keeps in-frame clones, though not all of them. Clone size and V and J calls were adopted from that table, with D and trimming inferred from the DNA. The top ten clones hold roughly 3.9% of a sample with about 140,000 clones, around 83% of them seen once. This sequence joins TRBV6-2 or TRBV6-3 and TRBJ1-4; 7 bases align to TRBD1. Sample: peripheral blood. This receptor was identified in a woman aged 80 or older with acute or convalescent COVID-19. The CDR3 reads CASSYGGGDEKLFF. The CDR3 coding sequence is TGTGCCAGCAGTTATGGAGGGGGCGACGAAAAACTGTTTTTT.